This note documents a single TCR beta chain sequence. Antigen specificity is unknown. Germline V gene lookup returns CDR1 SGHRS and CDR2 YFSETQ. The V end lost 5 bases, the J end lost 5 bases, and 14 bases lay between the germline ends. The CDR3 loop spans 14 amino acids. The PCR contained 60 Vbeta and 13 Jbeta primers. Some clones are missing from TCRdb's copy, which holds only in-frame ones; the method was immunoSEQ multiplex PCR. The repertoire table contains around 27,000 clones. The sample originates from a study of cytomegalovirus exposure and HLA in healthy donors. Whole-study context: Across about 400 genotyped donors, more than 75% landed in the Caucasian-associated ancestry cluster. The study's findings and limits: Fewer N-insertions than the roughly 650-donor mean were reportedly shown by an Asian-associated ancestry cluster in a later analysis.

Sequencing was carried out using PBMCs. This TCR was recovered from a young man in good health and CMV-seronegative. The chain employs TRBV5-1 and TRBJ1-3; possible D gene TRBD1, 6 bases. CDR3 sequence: CASSFTGQRNTIYF. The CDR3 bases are TGCGCCAGCAGTTTTACAGGGCAGAGAAACACCATATATTTT. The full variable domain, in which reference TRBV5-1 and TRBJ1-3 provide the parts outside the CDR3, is KAGVTQTPRYLIKTRGQQVTLSCSPISGHRSVSWYQQTPGQGLQFLFEYFSETQRNKGNFPGRFSGRQFSNSRSEMNVSTLELGDSALYLCASSFTGQRNTIYFGEGSWLTVV.